This entry lists 31 T cell receptor beta chains sequenced from one sample in a study of tumor and adjacent non-tumor tissue in lung cancer. Three rounds of nested PCR, following a modified ARM-PCR protocol, produced the TCRbeta library. One entry per CDR3 protein, called by TCRdb with MiXCR from the multiplex PCR reads. The sample records tens of thousands of distinct CDR3 sequences, around four fifths being singletons. The template was RNA from unsorted bulk tissue. The sequencing input was lung tumor tissue. Receptor source: a woman aged 45 to 65 with non-small cell lung cancer.

As regards this clonotype: At one end the junction does not follow the germline gene, possibly because of a read error. The rearrangement joins TRBV29-1 to TRBJ2-3; D gene unclear. CDR3 length: 14 amino acids. Germline V gene sequence: CDR1 SQVTM, CDR2 ANQGSEA. DNA for the CDR3: TGCAACGTTTCTAACGCGAGAGAGTCAGATACGCAGTATTTT. Its translation: CNVSNARESDTQYF.

About this clonotype itself: Relative to the germline gene, one junction end is altered; a read error may explain this. V and J are TRBV11-2 and TRBJ1-1; D not certain. Germline CDR1 reads SGHAT; CDR2 reads FQNNGV. CDR3 length: 14 residues. CDR3 nucleotides: TGTGCCAGCAGCTTACTAATGCCGGGAGCTGAAGCTTTCTTC. Translation: CASSLLMPGAEAFF.

The chain carries TRBV29-1 and TRBJ2-1; D call uncertain. This CDR3 contains 16 residues. CDR1 and CDR2 from the germline V gene are SQVTM and ANQGSEA. Trimming stripped 2 bases from V and 15 bases from J, with 29 bases between. CDR3 in amino acids: CSVESPTMISYNGRFF. The CDR3 bases are TGCAGCGTTGAAAGTCCCACTATGATCTCCTACAATGGGCGGTTCTTC.

As for this clonotype: This may be a read error: a much more frequent sequence differs by one nucleotide. CDR3 amino acids: CASTLAYTGSGANVLTF. The CDR3 nucleotides are TGTGCCAGCACCTTGGCTTATACAGGGTCTGGGGCCAACGTCCTGACTTTC. This chain links TRBV5-4 with TRBJ2-6; weak D call: TRBD1 (6 bases). CDR1 is SGHNT and CDR2 is YYREEE in the germline V gene (reference sequence). CDR3 length: 17 residues.

This clonotype was observed once. Compared with germline, one end of the junction differs, possibly owing to a read error. The chain links TRBV6-1 to TRBJ2-7; TRBD2 matches at 14 bases. This CDR3 has 17 amino acids. Germline V gene lookup returns CDR1 MNHNS and CDR2 SASEGT. The CDR3 DNA sequence: TGTGCTAGCAGTACCGGGACTAGCGGGAGACAGTCCTACGACCAGTACTTC. Protein sequence: CASSTGTSGRQSYDQYF.

V usage is TRBV6-1 and J usage is TRBJ2-1; a weak D match, TRBD2 (6 bases). Germline-derived CDR1 and CDR2 are MNHNS and SASEGT. V was pared by 8 bases and J by 8 bases, with 16 bases between. CDR3 size: 13 residues. The CDR3 DNA is TGTGCCAGCCCTGGGGACTGGGAGGATGAGCAGTTCTTC. The encoded protein is CASPGDWEDEQFF.

On this clonotype itself: Its ends do not fully match the called genes, so a read error is possible. The rearrangement joins TRBV6-1 to TRBJ2-6; a weak D match, TRBD2 (5 bases). The CDR3 extends over 17 amino acids. Germline V gene data show CDR1 as MNHNS and CDR2 as SASEGT. CDR3 DNA sequence: TGTGCCAGCAGTGAACTAGCAGGAGTCACTGGGGTCAACGTCCTGACTTTC. It yields the protein CASSELAGVTGVNVLTF.

Notes on this clonotype: Relative to the germline gene, one junction end is altered; a read error may explain this. The genes are TRBV11-2 and TRBJ2-1, with D unresolved. Germline V gene data show CDR1 as SGHAT and CDR2 as FQNNGV. The CDR3 loop spans 14 amino acids. The CDR3 coding sequence is TGTGCCATCAGCTTTGGCAGTGTCGACAAAGAGCAGTTCTTC. As protein: CAISFGSVDKEQFF.

On this clonotype: The junction does not match germline at one end; this may be a read error. The V and J genes are TRBV6-1 and TRBJ1-1, with no clear D. Looked up from germline, CDR1 is MNHNS and CDR2 is SASEGT. CDR3 length equals 14 residues. The CDR3 is CVSKVACMNTEAFF. CDR3 in DNA: TGTGTCAGCAAGGTGGCATGCATGAACACTGAAGCTTTCTTT.

Concerning this clonotype itself: Since the CDR3 does not end with the conserved phenylalanine or tryptophan, this likely comes from a read error. The chain has TRBV20-1 and TRBJ1-5; a possible D gene is TRBD1 (5 bases). The DNA end is a closer match to TRBJ2-3, so the J assignment may be wrong. Germline V CDR1 and CDR2: DFQATT, SNEGSKA (reference sequence). The CDR3 totals 14 residues. CDR3: CSAREGPGNQPQYL. The CDR3 DNA is TGCAGTGCTAGAGAGGGTCCAGGGAATCAGCCCCAGTATCTT.

This chain links TRBV20-1 with TRBJ1-5; D unresolved. V gave up 1 base and J gave up 0 bases, with 10 bases separating them. Germline CDR1 is DFQATT and CDR2 is SNEGSKA (reference sequence). The CDR3 loop spans 15 amino acids. The DNA for the CDR3 is TGCAGTGCTAGAGCGGCCAAACATAGCAATCAGCCCCAGCATTTT. Its translation: CSARAAKHSNQPQHF.

For this clonotype: This sequence may be a read error, since a much larger clone differs from it by one base. The rearrangement uses TRBV30 and TRBJ1-6; perhaps TRBD1 as D (6 bases). This CDR3 has 14 amino acids. Germline V gene data show CDR1 as GTSNPN and CDR2 as SVGIG (reference sequence). CDR3 sequence: CAWSVPRGESLLHF. CDR3 nucleotides: TGTGCCTGGAGTGTACCCAGGGGAGAGTCACTCCTCCACTTT.

Of note for this clonotype: Since the CDR3 does not end with the conserved phenylalanine or tryptophan, this likely comes from a read error. Because the CDR3's place on the DNA is in doubt, the DNA is left out and the CDR3 is given as listed by TCRdb. V gene TRBV21-1 combines with J gene TRBJ2-6; the table calls TRBD1, which could not be checked here. TRBV21-1 is a listed pseudogene. From its first to its last residue, the CDR3 has 17 amino acids. The CDR3 sequence: CASSRAGTFSGANVLTY.

As to this clonotype: A read error may be the cause here, since a much bigger clone is one base away. This chain uses TRBV5-1 with TRBJ2-1; 7 bases align to TRBD2. The CDR3 has 16 residues. Germline loops: CDR1 SGHRS, CDR2 YFSETQ. This CDR3 reads CDSSLGGGPSYNEQFF. CDR3 bases: TGCGACAGCAGCTTGGGGGGAGGGCCCTCCTACAATGAGCAGTTCTTC.

This clonotype has only a few counts. Just one base apart from a much larger clone, this may be a read error. This sequence joins TRBV28 and TRBJ2-7; D could derive from TRBD1 or TRBD2 (5 bases each). The CDR3 covers 15 residues. Germline V gives CDR1 MDHEN, CDR2 SYDVKM. The CDR3 reads CASSVRDQSSHEQYF. The CDR3 bases are TGTGCCAGCAGTGTCCGGGACCAGAGCTCCCACGAGCAGTACTTC.

Concerning this clonotype: One end of the junction fails to match germline, which may point to a read error. The J gene is TRBJ2-7, the V gene TRBV29-1, with a weak D call TRBD2 (5 bases). CDR1 SQVTM and CDR2 ANQGSEA come from the germline V gene. The CDR3 sequence is 13 residues long. For the CDR3, the DNA is TGTAGCGTTGAGGGTGACAAGGTTGACGAGCAGTACTTC. Encoded protein: CSVEGDKVDEQYF.

Concerning this clonotype: An end of the junction does not agree with germline; a read error may underlie this. The J gene is TRBJ2-2, the V gene TRBV29-1, with D tentatively TRBD1 or TRBD2 (5 bases each). The CDR3 sequence is 14 residues long. Germline assignment: CDR1 SQVTM and CDR2 ANQGSEA. CDR3 loop: CSALGPAHTGELFF. The DNA of the CDR3 is TGCAGCGCATTGGGACCTGCGCACACTGGGGAGCTGTTTTTT.

As for this clonotype: This may come from a read error, since a much larger clone is one base off. The rearrangement joins TRBV20-1 to TRBJ2-7, with no clear D. CDR3 length: 12 residues. Germline V CDR1 and CDR2: DFQATT, SNEGSKA (reference sequence). The chain's CDR3 is CSASWSSYEKYF. Here the CDR3 DNA reads TGCAGTGCTAGTTGGAGCTCCTACGAGAAGTACTTC.

Comment on this clonotype: Mismatch with germline at one junction end may stem from a read error. This chain connects TRBV4-1 to TRBJ1-5; D might be TRBD1 (6 bases). CDR3 length equals 15 residues. CDR1 MGHRA and CDR2 YSYEKL come from the germline V gene. This CDR3 reads CVSSQVGGSNQPQHF. CDR3 DNA: TGCGTCAGCAGCCAAGTTGGGGGCAGCAATCAGCCCCAGCATTTT.

The chain recombines TRBV29-1 with TRBJ1-2, with D uncertain. Germline V gene lookup returns CDR1 SQVTM and CDR2 ANQGSEA. The V and J ends lost 8 bases and 5 bases respectively, with 18 bases between them. The CDR3 is 13 amino acids. As DNA, the CDR3 is TGCAGCATGGGAGCGGGCAGTGTATATGGCTACACCTTC. This codes for CSMGAGSVYGYTF.

This clonotype was seen only a few times. The genes are TRBV7-3 and TRBJ2-5, with D perhaps matching TRBD2 (6 bases). The germline V and J ends were trimmed by 1 base and 2 bases, with 11 bases remaining between them. Germline V gene sequence: CDR1 SGHTA, CDR2 FQGTGA. CDR3 size: 15 residues. CDR3 amino acids: CASSLMGGEQETQYF. CDR3 bases: TGTGCCAGCAGCTTAATGGGCGGGGAACAAGAGACCCAGTACTTC.

This clonotype was picked up one time. This may stem from a read error, because a much larger clone lies one nucleotide away. V is TRBV20-1 and J is TRBJ2-7; unclear D gene. The CDR3 contains 15 residues. Per germline, CDR1 DFQATT and CDR2 SNEGSKA (reference sequence). The CDR3 region is CTARDIRRLSYEQYF. CDR3 DNA sequence: TGCACTGCTAGAGACATAAGGCGGTTGTCCTACGAGCAGTACTTC.

This clonotype was counted a few times. A much larger clone lies one base from this, so it may be a read error. CDR3: CVSSLAGDITYEQYF. The CDR3 DNA sequence: TGTGTCAGCAGCTTAGCGGGAGATATTACGTACGAGCAGTACTTC. The J gene is TRBJ2-7, the V gene TRBV7-9, with 9 bases fitting TRBD2. From germline, CDR1 is SEHNR and CDR2 FQNEAQ (reference sequence). This CDR3 is 15 amino acids long.

Worth noting for this clonotype: A read error is possible here, since a much larger clone lies one base away. The chain joins TRBV28 to TRBJ1-6; D gene ambiguous. CDR1 and CDR2 from the germline V gene are MDHEN and SYDVKM. The CDR3 runs to 14 residues. The CDR3 protein is CANSTAPTGSPLHF. CDR3 sequence (DNA): TGTGCCAACAGTACTGCGCCTACGGGTTCACCCCTCCACTTT.

About this clonotype itself: The CDR3 ends on some other residue instead of the conserved phenylalanine or tryptophan, so this is likely a read error. The genes are TRBV5-1 and TRBJ2-7, with 8 nucleotides matching TRBD2. CDR3 length equals 14 residues. V was pared by 2 bases and J by 9 bases, with 10 bases of the junction left unmatched. CDR1 and CDR2 (germline): SGHRS, YFSETQ. In DNA form, the CDR3 reads TGCGCCAGCAGCTTCGGGACTAGTTACGACGTGCAGTACTAC. It codes for CASSFGTSYDVQYY.

The chain joins TRBV10-3 to TRBJ2-7, with D possibly TRBD2 on 5 matching bases. The CDR3 length is 14 residues. V lost 7 bases and J 7 bases, leaving 20 bases between the germline ends. Germline CDR1 is ENHRY and CDR2 is SYGVKD. CDR3 protein: CAIIQSASWREQYF. The CDR3 nucleotides read TGTGCCATCATCCAATCGGCTAGCTGGAGGGAGCAGTACTTC.

On this clonotype itself: An end of the junction differs from the germline gene, which may be a read error. The chain has TRBV4-1 and TRBJ1-5, with D possibly matching TRBD1 (5 bases). The V gene's germline CDR1 is MGHRA and CDR2 YSYEKL. This CDR3 has 15 residues. The CDR3 DNA follows: TGTGCCAGCAGCCAAGAAGGGGTTAGCAATCAGTCCCAGCATTTT. It yields the protein CASSQEGVSNQSQHF.

V and J are TRBV6-5 and TRBJ1-1; D gene ambiguous. The CDR3 has 13 residues. The V and J ends lost 6 bases and 3 bases respectively, with 11 bases between them. Germline V gene lookup returns CDR1 MNHEY and CDR2 SVGAGI. The CDR3 is CASRNPRDTEAFF. The CDR3, as DNA: TGTGCCAGCAGGAATCCCCGGGACACTGAAGCTTTCTTT.

Concerning this clonotype itself: A read error may produce the germline difference seen at one junction end. The rearrangement uses TRBV11-3 and TRBJ2-5, with D perhaps matching TRBD2 (6 bases). The length of the CDR3 is 13 residues. Germline CDR1 reads SGHNT; CDR2 reads YENEEA. This CDR3 reads CASSSTSQETQCF. CDR3 bases: TGTGCCAGCAGCTCAACTAGCCAAGAGACCCAGTGCTTC.

The rearrangement joins TRBV6-6 to TRBJ2-7; TRBD2 matches 7 bases. Per the germline V gene, CDR1 is MNHNY and CDR2 is SVGAGI (reference sequence). The CDR3 sequence is 14 residues long. J was trimmed by 4 bases and V by 7 bases; bases with no gene match: 10. The CDR3 DNA reads TGTGCCAGCATTAGGGAGGGAGGCGGGTACGAGCAGTACTTC. Its translation is CASIREGGGYEQYF.

The V gene is TRBV29-1, the J gene TRBJ1-4; no firm D call. This CDR3 has 12 residues. Trimming removed 0 bases at V and 8 bases at J, with 7 bases between. Per germline, CDR1 SQVTM and CDR2 ANQGSEA. DNA for the CDR3: TGCAGCGTTGAAGACCATGGGGAAAAACTGTTTTTT. It encodes CSVEDHGEKLFF.